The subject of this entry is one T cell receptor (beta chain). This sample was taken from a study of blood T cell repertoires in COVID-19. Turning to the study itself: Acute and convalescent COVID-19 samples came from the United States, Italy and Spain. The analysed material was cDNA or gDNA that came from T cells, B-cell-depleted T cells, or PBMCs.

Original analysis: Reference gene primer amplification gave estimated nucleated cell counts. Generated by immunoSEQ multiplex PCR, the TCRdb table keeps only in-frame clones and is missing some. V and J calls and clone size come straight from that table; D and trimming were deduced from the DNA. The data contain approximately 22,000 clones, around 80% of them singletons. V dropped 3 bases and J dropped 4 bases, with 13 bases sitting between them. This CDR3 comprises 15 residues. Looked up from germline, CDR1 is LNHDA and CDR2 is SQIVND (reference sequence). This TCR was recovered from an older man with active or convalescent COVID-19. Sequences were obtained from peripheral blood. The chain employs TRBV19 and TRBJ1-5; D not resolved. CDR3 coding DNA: TGTGCCAGTAGTATTGAGCCCAGGATTAATCAGCCCCAGCATTTT. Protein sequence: CASSIEPRINQPQHF.